The entry below gives a single T cell receptor (beta chain) sequence along with its context. Its specificity is unknown. This record comes from a study of monozygotic twins with inflammatory bowel disease. CDR3 length equals 14 residues. Germline V lookup: CDR1 LNHNV, CDR2 YYDKDF (reference sequence). General study findings and limits: Differences in immunosuppressive treatment may have been a source of added variability in patient repertoires. Cells of different T cell subtypes could not be told apart.

Sampling involved one blood draw (more than 2.3 ml) for every donor. Using TCRalpha and TCRbeta cDNA, the researchers carried out two nested PCRs that lasted approximately 17 and 9 cycles. For each CDR3 protein, TCRdb gives one entry from its re-call of the 5' RACE reads, without DNA. The listing contains 300,000 to 350,000 distinct CDR3 sequences. Sequencing was performed on blood. This receptor was identified in a human donor with ulcerative colitis or Crohn's disease, or a healthy co-twin of an affected twin (not recorded which). J is TRBJ2-3 and V is TRBV15; lacking DNA, the TRBD2 call made by TCRdb goes unchecked. The CDR3 protein is CATSPGRSTDTQYF.